Sequencing of this TCR beta chain was carried out in a study of blood T cell repertoires in COVID-19. Study-wide context: Samples came from the United States, Italy and Spain, spanning acute and convalescent COVID-19. The cDNA or gDNA used as material had been derived from T cells, B-cell-depleted T cells, or PBMCs.

Unmatched junction bases numbered 12, after V lost 1 base and J lost 5 bases. Germline V gives CDR1 SGHAT, CDR2 FQNNGV. The CDR3 consists of 17 residues. In the source study's methods: How many nucleated cells were present was estimated from reference gene primer amplification. Profiling relied on immunoSEQ multiplex PCR, and the TCRdb table lists in-frame clones only, not all of them. V, J and clone size were drawn from that table, and D and trimming were deduced from the DNA. In the table there are some 260,000 clones, 70% to 85% of which are singletons. Material for sequencing was peripheral blood. This TCR was recovered from an elderly man with acute or convalescent COVID-19. The chain uses TRBV11-2 and TRBJ2-5, with TRBD2 matching 8 bases. The CDR3 DNA follows: TGTGCCAGCAGCTTAGGGTCATACGGGAGGGCCGCCGAGACCCAGTACTTC. It is translated as CASSLGSYGRAAETQYF.